A selection of T cell receptor beta chains follows, all from one sample in a study of blood T cell repertoires in COVID-19. Sequenced by immunoSEQ multiplex PCR; TCRdb stores in-frame clones only, minus some. The sample lists tens of thousands of clones; roughly 89% were seen once. Sequenced: peripheral blood. The source is a human donor in a cohort sampled during active COVID-19. CDR3s include the opening cysteine and the closing phenylalanine or tryptophan. D genes are given only for firm matches. Clone size is given for some rows only: seen once, a few or many times, or a class if the clone is expanded.

j_call d_call v_call clone_size cdr3_nt cdr3_aa
TRBJ1-5 - TRBV29-1 - TGCAGCGTTGAGGGGGGAAGCAATCAGCCCCAGCATTTT CSVEGGSNQPQHF
TRBJ1-4 - TRBV3-1/TRBV3-2 - TGTGCCAGCAGCCAGGTGGCCATTAATGAAAAACTGTTTTTT CASSQVAINEKLFF
TRBJ1-3 TRBD1 TRBV4-1 - TGCGCCAGCAGCCACCTGGGACAGGGCAGATTTGGAAACACCATATATTTT CASSHLGQGRFGNTIYF
TRBJ1-4 TRBD1 TRBV19 few TGTGCCAGTAGTACTGGGACAGCCGCAACTAATGAAAAACTGTTTTTT CASSTGTAATNEKLFF
TRBJ2-7 TRBD2 TRBV19 - TGTGCCAGTAGTATGAGCGGGGGGGCCTACGAGCAGTACTTC CASSMSGGAYEQYF
TRBJ1-2 - TRBV6-4 few TGTGCCAGCAGTGACTCGGGGGCCTATGGCTACACCTTC CASSDSGAYGYTF
TRBJ1-2 - TRBV18 - TGTGCCAGCTCACCAAACAGGGCGGATGGCTACACCTTC CASSPNRADGYTF
TRBJ1-2 TRBD1 TRBV5-8 - TGTGCCAGCAGCTTTAACAGGGGGGATCATTACTTCTATGGCTACACCTTC CASSFNRGDHYFYGYTF
TRBJ1-3 - TRBV7-2 - TGTGCCTCGCGGACGGAGGGAGACACCATATATTTT CASRTEGDTIYF
TRBJ1-4 - TRBV10-3 - TGTGCCACCACTCAACAGCAAACAACTAATGAAAAACTGTTTTTT CATTQQQTTNEKLFF
TRBJ2-7 TRBD1 TRBV3-1/TRBV3-2 - TGTGCCAGCAGCCAAGGGACAGGTCAAAACTACGAGCAGTACTTC CASSQGTGQNYEQYF
TRBJ1-2 - TRBV5-1 - TGCGCCAGCAGCTTGGATGGGGCAGGGGCGAACTATGGCTACACCTTC CASSLDGAGANYGYTF
TRBJ2-7 TRBD2 TRBV2 few TGTGCCAGCAGTGACAGCCTAGCGGGGGACTACGAGCAGTACTTC CASSDSLAGDYEQYF
TRBJ1-2 - TRBV7-9 - TGTGCCAGCACCCCGGGAGTGGGGTTTGACAGCGGTGGATTC CASTPGVGFDSGGF
TRBJ1-6 - TRBV18 - TGTGCCAGCTCACTCCCAGGACTGATCGGTAATTCACCCCTCCACTTT CASSLPGLIGNSPLHF
TRBJ1-2 TRBD1 TRBV3-1/TRBV3-2 - TGTGCCAGCAGCCAAGGGACAGGGCGCCTGCCTAACTATGGCTACACCTTC CASSQGTGRLPNYGYTF
TRBJ1-2 - TRBV6-5 - TGTGCCAGCAGTTACTTCGACGGGGTATCCTATGGCTACACCTTC CASSYFDGVSYGYTF
TRBJ1-1 - TRBV29-1 - TGCAGCGTTGAACGTGGTTGGAAACAGTACACTGAAGCTTTCTTT CSVERGWKQYTEAFF